This entry lists 31 T cell receptor beta chains sequenced from one sample in a study of identical twins. TCRdb re-called the 5' RACE reads through MiXCR, storing one row per CDR3 protein. The sample has 400,000 or so distinct CDR3 sequences; around 9% are singletons. What was sequenced was naive T cells sorted from blood. The source of these receptors is a woman between 45 and 65 years old in good health.

CDR3 sequence (DNA): TGCAGCGGGCGGACTAGCGGGTCGACCGGGGAGCTGTTTTTT. Amino acids: CSGRTSGSTGELFF. The rearrangement links TRBV29-1 to TRBJ2-2, with 11 bases identical to TRBD2. This CDR3 contains 14 residues. V gave up 7 bases and J gave up 5 bases; unmatched junction bases: 6. CDR1 and CDR2 from the germline V gene are SQVTM and ANQGSEA.

The CDR3 loop reads CASSYGTWRGSSYNEQFF. The CDR3 bases are TGTGCCAGCAGCTACGGAACTTGGAGGGGGAGCTCCTACAATGAGCAGTTCTTC. The chain carries TRBV11-3 and TRBJ2-1; D is possibly TRBD1 or TRBD2 (6 bases each). Germline-derived CDR1 and CDR2 are SGHNT and YENEEA. The ends were cut back, 4 bases at V and 0 bases at J, with 19 bases in the middle. This CDR3 contains 18 residues.

This clonotype was recorded a few times. This chain's CDR3 is CASSQLTGVYEQYF. The CDR3 DNA reads TGCGCCAGCAGCCAACTCACAGGGGTCTACGAGCAGTACTTC. This chain joins TRBV4-1 and TRBJ2-7, with 7 bases identical to TRBD1. CDR1 MGHRA and CDR2 YSYEKL come from the germline V gene. The length of the CDR3 is 14 residues. Trimming took 2 bases from V and 3 from J; bases not matched to a gene: 4.

The chain recombines TRBV20-1 with TRBJ1-2; possibly TRBD1 for D (6 bases). V was pared by 0 bases and J by 6 bases, with 14 bases between. The CDR3 extends over 14 amino acids. Germline values: CDR1 DFQATT, CDR2 SNEGSKA (reference sequence). The CDR3: CSARDHRVGDGYTF. In DNA, the CDR3 is TGCAGTGCTAGAGATCACAGGGTGGGGGATGGCTACACCTTC.

There are a few counts of this clonotype. The rearrangement links TRBV11-1 to TRBJ2-1, with 8 bases that match TRBD1. Germline values: CDR1 SGHAT, CDR2 FQDESV (reference sequence). This CDR3 has 14 residues. After removal of 7 bases from V and 5 bases from J, the junction contained 7 bases not matched to a gene. The CDR3 region has the DNA TGTGCCAGCACCGGACAGGGAAGGAACAATGAGCAGTTCTTC. Its translation is CASTGQGRNNEQFF.

The chain employs TRBV6-5 and TRBJ2-1, with D perhaps being TRBD1 or TRBD2 (5 bases each). Germline CDR1 reads MNHEY; CDR2 reads SVGAGI. The CDR3 is 14 amino acids. Trimming pared 9 bases from V and 3 bases from J, leaving 15 bases between. The chain's CDR3 is CARTPGTHYNEQFF. CDR3 in DNA: TGTGCCAGAACACCCGGGACGCACTACAATGAGCAGTTCTTC.

The CDR3 sequence: CASSLGPVETQYF. The CDR3 nucleotides read TGTGCCAGCAGTTTAGGTCCTGTGGAGACCCAGTACTTC. The rearrangement links TRBV27 to TRBJ2-5; D is ambiguous. Germline V gene lookup returns CDR1 MNHEY and CDR2 SMNVEV (reference sequence). Trimming stripped 2 bases from V and 5 bases from J, with 9 bases between. The CDR3 has 13 amino acids.

This clonotype has a count of ten or more. The CDR3 DNA reads TGTGCCATCAGTGATGTTAGAACTCGCGAGCAGTACTTC. This encodes CAISDVRTREQYF. The chain recombines TRBV10-3 with TRBJ2-7; D is undetermined. V was trimmed by 3 bases and J by 6 bases, leaving 12 bases between them. The CDR3 has 13 residues. CDR1 and CDR2 (germline): ENHRY, SYGVKD.

The chain carries TRBV12-5 and TRBJ2-1, with D hard to call. This CDR3 comprises 12 residues. V dropped 2 bases and J dropped 10 bases, with 9 bases sitting between them. Germline V gives CDR1 LGHNT, CDR2 FRNRAP. The DNA for the CDR3 is TGTGCTAGTGGTTTGCCCCGACTGGAGCAGTTCTTC. As protein: CASGLPRLEQFF.

This clonotype was seen ten or more times. V gene TRBV12-3 or TRBV12-4 combines with J gene TRBJ1-5, with TRBD1 matching over 7 bases. The V gene end was trimmed by 6 bases and the J gene end by 4 bases; junction bases not matched to a gene: 6. The CDR3 runs 14 residues. The CDR3, as DNA: TGTGCCAGCAGAGAAGGGACAGCTAATCAGCCCCAGCATTTT. This gives the protein CASREGTANQPQHF.

This clonotype was found many times. The chain joins TRBV15 to TRBJ1-2; D call uncertain. The V gene's germline CDR1 is LNHNV and CDR2 YYDKDF (reference sequence). The CDR3 covers 16 residues. Trimming took 0 bases from V and 0 from J, leaving 11 bases between them. The CDR3 sequence is CATSRDLQSANYGYTF. The CDR3 DNA reads TGTGCCACCAGCAGAGATCTCCAGTCCGCTAACTATGGCTACACCTTC.

This clonotype occurred many times. The rearrangement joins TRBV11-2 to TRBJ2-2; 11 bases fit TRBD2. V was clipped by 4 bases and J by 7 bases; unmatched bases: 11. Germline V CDR1 and CDR2: SGHAT, FQNNGV. CDR3 length: 17 residues. This CDR3 is CASSSLGLAGHLGELFF. The CDR3 nucleotides read TGTGCCAGCAGCTCCCTCGGACTAGCGGGCCATCTCGGGGAGCTGTTTTTT.

Only a few counts were recorded for this clonotype. CDR3 in amino acids: CASSTQTLAGGNNEQFF. CDR3 sequence (DNA): TGCGCCAGCAGCACACAAACCCTAGCGGGAGGCAACAATGAGCAGTTCTTC. The rearrangement joins TRBV5-1 to TRBJ2-1, with TRBD2 matching over 11 bases. CDR3 size: 17 residues. Per the germline V gene, CDR1 is SGHRS and CDR2 is YFSETQ. V lost 4 bases to trimming and J lost 5 bases; unmatched junction nucleotides: 11.

Many counts were recorded for this clonotype. The chain joins TRBV12-3 or TRBV12-4 to TRBJ1-4; 9 nucleotides match TRBD1. V shed 6 bases, J shed 6 bases, and the junction held 11 bases outside the gene matches. This CDR3 has 16 residues. The CDR3 spells CASRDTQGQGDEKLFF. The CDR3 DNA reads as TGTGCCAGCAGAGACACCCAGGGACAGGGCGATGAAAAACTGTTTTTT.

The genes are TRBV4-1 and TRBJ2-4; the D is unclear. V dropped 4 bases and J dropped 9 bases, with 22 bases sitting between them. The CDR3 runs to 16 residues. In germline, CDR1 is MGHRA, CDR2 YSYEKL. The CDR3: CASSLAIFLGRGIQYF. DNA of the CDR3: TGCGCCAGCAGCCTCGCCATCTTTCTAGGGCGAGGCATTCAGTACTTC.

Many counts were recorded for this clonotype. The chain uses TRBV12-3 or TRBV12-4 and TRBJ2-1, with 9 nucleotides matching TRBD1. V lost 5 bases and J lost 1; bases outside the gene matches: 6. The CDR3 totals 16 residues. In DNA, the CDR3 is TGTGCCAGCAGTCCAGGGACAGGGAAATCCTACAATGAGCAGTTCTTC. Its protein product is CASSPGTGKSYNEQFF.

For this clonotype: An end of the junction differs from the germline gene, which may be a read error. V and J are TRBV4-1 and TRBJ1-5; a weak D match, TRBD1 (6 bases). Germline CDR1 reads MGHRA; CDR2 reads YSYEKL. The CDR3 has 15 amino acids. The CDR3 bases are TGCACCAGCAGCCAAGATGCGACAGGCTACCAGCCCCAGCATTTT. Encoded protein: CTSSQDATGYQPQHF.

The genes are TRBV12-3 or TRBV12-4 and TRBJ1-2; no clear D gene. V shed 6 bases and J shed 4 bases, with 15 bases lying between them. The CDR3 totals 14 residues. For the CDR3, the DNA is TGTGCCAGCAGGCCCGGAGGAGTACCCTATGGCTACACCTTC. Translated: CASRPGGVPYGYTF.

There are many counts of this clonotype. The chain has TRBV6-5 and TRBJ2-5; D possibly uses TRBD1 or TRBD2 (5 bases each). Trimming stripped 2 bases from V and 5 bases from J, with 9 bases between. Germline CDR1 MNHEY, CDR2 SVGAGI. There are 13 residues in the CDR3. The CDR3 bases are TGTGCCAGCAGTTACGGGGGAGCGGAGACCCAGTACTTC. This encodes CASSYGGAETQYF.

Only a few counts were recorded for this clonotype. The chain has TRBV20-1 and TRBJ2-3; D may correspond to TRBD1 or TRBD2 (5 bases each). Trimming took 4 bases from V and 0 from J, leaving 11 bases between them. The germline gives CDR1 DFQATT, CDR2 SNEGSKA (reference sequence). This CDR3 spans 14 amino acids. CDR3 in DNA: TGCAGTGCTATCCCCAGGGAGAGCACAGATACGCAGTATTTT. Encoded protein: CSAIPRESTDTQYF.

This clonotype was detected only a few times. V usage is TRBV29-1 and J usage is TRBJ2-1; D gene unclear. V was shortened by 3 bases and J by 0 bases, with 12 bases between the two germline ends. The length of the CDR3 is 15 residues. Per the germline V gene, CDR1 is SQVTM and CDR2 is ANQGSEA. The CDR3 coding sequence is TGCAGCGTTGACGGCGGAACTGTCTCCTACAATGAGCAGTTCTTC. It codes for CSVDGGTVSYNEQFF.

For this clonotype: A much larger clone differs by one base, so this may be a read error. The chain is built from TRBV27 and TRBJ2-7; tentative D call: TRBD1 (6 bases). Germline V lookup: CDR1 MNHEY, CDR2 SMNVEV (reference sequence). This CDR3 is built from 13 residues. CDR3 residues: CASSPPTGSELYF. CDR3 coding DNA: TGTGCCAGCAGTCCCCCGACAGGTTCCGAGCTGTACTTC.

This clonotype has ten or more counts. This rearrangement joins TRBV5-1 to TRBJ2-3, with 14 bases fitting TRBD2. This CDR3 spans 16 amino acids. In germline, CDR1 is SGHRS, CDR2 YFSETQ. The V segment lost 3 bases and the J segment 4 bases; nucleotides outside the gene matches: 4. The CDR3 DNA reads as TGCGCCAGCAGCTCACCGGGACTAGCGGGAGCAGATACGCAGTATTTT. It is translated as CASSSPGLAGADTQYF.

The table lists this clonotype with a few counts. This chain connects TRBV5-1 to TRBJ2-5; 13 bases are a match to TRBD2. The CDR3 has 15 amino acids. Germline trimming cut 6 bases from V and 5 bases from J; bases unmatched to any gene: 7. Germline V gene lookup returns CDR1 SGHRS and CDR2 YFSETQ. The CDR3: CASKGLAGAGETQYF. CDR3 nucleotides: TGCGCCAGCAAAGGACTAGCGGGAGCGGGGGAGACCCAGTACTTC.

The V gene is TRBV6-1, the J gene TRBJ1-5; no clear D gene. Between the trimmed V and J ends, which lost 6 bases and 5 bases, there was a span of 8 bases. The CDR3 has 12 residues. The germline V gene has CDR1 MNHNS and CDR2 SASEGT. As DNA, the CDR3 is TGTGCCAGCAGGGACCCATATCAGCCCCAGCATTTT. It specifies CASRDPYQPQHF.

The chain uses TRBV30 and TRBJ1-2; the D is unclear. The ends were cut back, 4 bases at V and 2 bases at J, with 8 bases in the middle. The CDR3 runs 12 residues. Germline V gives CDR1 GTSNPN, CDR2 SVGIG (reference sequence). CDR3 sequence (DNA): TGTGCCTGGACAGTTTCAAACTATGGCTACACCTTC. Residues: CAWTVSNYGYTF.

The rearrangement links TRBV12-3 or TRBV12-4 to TRBJ2-4, with 9 positions matching TRBD1. Trimming removed 5 bases from V and 7 bases from J; junction bases left unmatched: 6. This CDR3 region has 14 residues. The CDR3 DNA sequence: TGTGCCAGCAGTCCGAGGACAGGGGCTAACATTCAGTACTTC. This gives the protein CASSPRTGANIQYF.

Only a few counts were recorded for this clonotype. The chain employs TRBV20-1 and TRBJ2-1; maybe TRBD2 (7 bases). V dropped 1 base and J dropped 2 bases, with 18 bases sitting between them. This CDR3 contains 17 residues. Germline loops: CDR1 DFQATT, CDR2 SNEGSKA (reference sequence). CDR3 loop: CSARGWGRESPYNEQFF. CDR3 sequence (DNA): TGCAGTGCTAGAGGGTGGGGGCGGGAGTCCCCCTACAATGAGCAGTTCTTC.

The V call is TRBV7-9, the J call TRBJ2-1; 10 bases fit TRBD2. The CDR3 is 16 amino acids. Losses at the gene ends were 4 bases for V and 7 bases for J; bases not matched to a gene: 10. The germline CDR1 and CDR2 sequences are SEHNR and FQNEAQ (reference sequence). As DNA, the CDR3 is TGTGCCAGCAGCTCATTCCTAGCGGGAGTTTGGAATGAGCAGTTCTTC. It translates to CASSSFLAGVWNEQFF.

This clonotype was counted at least ten times. The V call is TRBV12-3 or TRBV12-4, the J call TRBJ2-7; no clear D. The CDR3 is 12 amino acids. Trimming left V 6 bases short and J 3 bases short, with 9 bases between. The CDR3 DNA follows: TGTGCCAGCAGCCGGAGTAACTACGAGCAGTACTTC. Encoded protein: CASSRSNYEQYF.

This clonotype was seen a few times. The rearrangement joins TRBV2 to TRBJ2-2, with D perhaps TRBD1 or TRBD2 (5 bases each). The V and J ends lost 6 bases and 5 bases respectively, with 13 bases between them. Looked up from germline, CDR1 is SNHLY and CDR2 is FYNNEI. There are 14 residues in the CDR3. The DNA of the CDR3 is TGTGCCAGCAGCTCCGGGACCCGAACCGGGGAGCTGTTTTTT. It codes for CASSSGTRTGELFF.